This T cell receptor beta chain was observed in a study of shared clonotypes between healthy human individuals. This clone was seen just once. J gave up 0 bases and V 4 bases, and 6 bases lay outside the gene matches. This CDR3 is 15 amino acids long. Germline V gene sequence: CDR1 SGHKS, CDR2 YYEKEE (reference sequence). Healthy and HIV-negative, the adult donors had no recent acute infections or vaccinations. In the CD4+ fraction, cells were divided into CD45RA+ naive and CD45RA-negative memory subsets. At the deep level, the assay was run. Only in-frame clones appear in the TCRdb table, and some are missing; sequencing was by immunoSEQ multiplex PCR. Of around 2.3 million clones in the sample, 95% were seen once.

This sequence originates from a man younger than 35 in good health. Sequenced input: naive CD4+ T cells sorted from blood. Subset: CD45RA+ positively selected. The chain couples TRBV5-5 to TRBJ2-5; 7 bases map to TRBD1. CDR3 in DNA: TGTGCCAGCAGCAGAGAGACAGGGTACCAAGAGACCCAGTACTTC. This sequence encodes CASSRETGYQETQYF.